These T cell receptor beta chains were read from a single sample in a study of blood T cell repertoires in COVID-19. Some clones are missing from TCRdb's copy, which holds only in-frame ones; the method was immunoSEQ multiplex PCR. The table lists approximately 300,000 clones, roughly 90% of them singletons. Source material: peripheral blood. The source is a man in his forties or fifties with acute or convalescent COVID-19. Each CDR3 is given with its conserved first and last residue. D genes are given only for firm matches. Where a row states a size, it is once, few, many or the class of an expanded clone; other rows omit it.

TGTGCCAGCAGTTACTCAACAGGGGGCTTTCCTGAAGCTTTCTTT	CASSYSTGGFPEAFF	TRBV6-6	NA	TRBJ1-1	TRBD1
TGTGCCAGCAGCCTTAGACAGGGCACTGAAGCTTTCTTT	CASSLRQGTEAFF	TRBV9	NA	TRBJ1-1	TRBD1
TGTGCCATGGGAGAGGGTTTTAATGAAAAACTGTTTTTT	CAMGEGFNEKLFF	TRBV5-4	NA	TRBJ1-4	NA
TGTGCCAGCAGTCCCTCGAGGGTCGGGGAGCTGTTTTTT	CASSPSRVGELFF	TRBV3-1/TRBV3-2	NA	TRBJ2-2	NA
TGCGCCAGCAGCTTTTCACAAGGGGTTCAGGACGAGCAGTACTTC	CASSFSQGVQDEQYF	TRBV5-1	NA	TRBJ2-7	NA
TGTGCCAGCACCGTGACAGGGAACACCGGGGAGCTGTTTTTT	CASTVTGNTGELFF	TRBV6-6	NA	TRBJ2-2	NA
NA	CASKGVGAGASTEAFF	TRBV21-1	NA	TRBJ1-1	NA
TGTGCCATCAGTGAATACCCCTCCGGGAGCCCTGGCTACACCTTC	CAISEYPSGSPGYTF	TRBV10-3	few	TRBJ1-2	NA
TGTGCCAGCAGCTTACGGGATAGAAATTCACCCCTCCACTTT	CASSLRDRNSPLHF	TRBV5-6	NA	TRBJ1-6	NA
TGTGCCAGCAGCCAAAACCCACAGGGTTCGGGTTTCTTT	CASSQNPQGSGFF	TRBV3-1/TRBV3-2	NA	TRBJ1-1	NA
TGTGCCAGCAGTTACGAATCGGAGAGGACGCAGTATTTT	CASSYESERTQYF	TRBV6-6	few	TRBJ2-3	NA
TGTGCCAGCAGTATCGACAGGGGTCCCTATGGCTACACCTTC	CASSIDRGPYGYTF	TRBV6-5	NA	TRBJ1-2	TRBD1
TGTGCCAGCAGCTTGGGGACTAGCGGGGGCCATAGGGATACGCAGTATTTT	CASSLGTSGGHRDTQYF	TRBV5-5	NA	TRBJ2-3	TRBD2
TGTGCCAGCAGCGTAAGTGGGAGAACTGAAGCTTTCTTT	CASSVSGRTEAFF	TRBV9	NA	TRBJ1-1	NA
TGTGCCAGCAGCTTGGCGGGGGGGGGAAATGAGCAGTTCTTC	CASSLAGGGNEQFF	TRBV7-8	NA	TRBJ2-1	TRBD2
TGTGCCAGCAGCCCCCGGGGGTGGGATTTAGGAGGGATGTACGAGCAGTACTTC	CASSPRGWDLGGMYEQYF	TRBV11-2	NA	TRBJ2-7	NA
TGTGCCAGCAGTTCAGGGCTCGAAAACACCATATATTTT	CASSSGLENTIYF	TRBV6-5	NA	TRBJ1-3	NA
TGTGCCAGTAACATACGGACAGGGAAGGGGAATCAGCCCCAGCATTTT	CASNIRTGKGNQPQHF	TRBV19	NA	TRBJ1-5	TRBD1
TGTGCCAGCAGTTACGCCCGGGGGGAAAAACTGTTTTTT	CASSYARGEKLFF	TRBV6-6	NA	TRBJ1-4	NA
TGTGCCAGCAGCCTAACCTATAACAATCCGACAGACAATGAGCAGTTCTTC	CASSLTYNNPTDNEQFF	TRBV13	NA	TRBJ2-1	NA
TGTGCCAGCAGCTTAGTTCAGGGAGGCGAGCAGTACTTC	CASSLVQGGEQYF	TRBV7-9	NA	TRBJ2-7	NA
TGTGCCAGCAGCCTCGAGCGGGTAGCGGGGGGGAATGAGCAGTTCTTC	CASSLERVAGGNEQFF	TRBV4-2	NA	TRBJ2-1	TRBD2
TGTGCCAGCAGGACAGATCTCAGCAATCAGCCCCAGCATTTT	CASRTDLSNQPQHF	TRBV2	NA	TRBJ1-5	NA
TGTGCCAGCAGCTTGCCCCCCCGGGGATTCTACAATGAGCAGTTCTTC	CASSLPPRGFYNEQFF	TRBV7-9	NA	TRBJ2-1	NA
TGTGCCAGCAGTTTAGGCGTTGCGCAGTTCTTC	CASSLGVAQFF	TRBV12-3/TRBV12-4	NA	TRBJ2-1	NA
TGTGCCAGTAGTCAGGGCAGGGGGCTCATGAACACTGAAGCTTTCTTT	CASSQGRGLMNTEAFF	TRBV19	few	TRBJ1-1	TRBD1
TGTGCCAGCAGTTACATGTGGGGCGCAGATACGCAGTATTTT	CASSYMWGADTQYF	TRBV6-5	few	TRBJ2-3	NA
TGCGCCAGCAGCCTCGGGCCAGGGGTTACCACAGATACGCAGTATTTT	CASSLGPGVTTDTQYF	TRBV5-1	NA	TRBJ2-3	NA
TGCGCCAGCAGCTCTTCGACAGGGGACACCGGGGAGCTGTTTTTT	CASSSSTGDTGELFF	TRBV5-1	once	TRBJ2-2	TRBD1
TGTGCCACCAGTCCGGGACAGATTAACTATGGCTACACCTTC	CATSPGQINYGYTF	TRBV24-1	NA	TRBJ1-2	TRBD1
TGTGCCAGCAGTGAACAGGGCAGATTCTACGAGCAGTACTTC	CASSEQGRFYEQYF	TRBV2	NA	TRBJ2-7	NA
TGTGCCAGCAGCCCAGGACAGCCCATTTCTTACGAGCAGTACTTC	CASSPGQPISYEQYF	TRBV11-3	NA	TRBJ2-7	NA
TGTGCCAGCAGTAGACAGGCCTATGGCTACACCTTC	CASSRQAYGYTF	TRBV2	NA	TRBJ1-2	NA
TGTGCCAGCGGCGGGAGGACCTATAATTCACCCCTCCACTTT	CASGGRTYNSPLHF	TRBV5-6	NA	TRBJ1-6	NA
TGTGCCAGCAGTTACTTGAGCTATGGCTACACCTTC	CASSYLSYGYTF	TRBV6-2/TRBV6-3	NA	TRBJ1-2	NA
TGTGCCAGTACCCCCGGTCCCAGGCGGGGAGGTAACACTGAAGCTTTCTTT	CASTPGPRRGGNTEAFF	TRBV19	NA	TRBJ1-1	NA
TGTGCCAGCAGCAAGATGGCTCCGGACAGAACCCCAAAAAACATTCAGTACTTC	CASSKMAPDRTPKNIQYF	TRBV21-1	NA	TRBJ2-4	NA
TGTGCCAGCAGCTCAATTAGCGTCAACTCCCGGGGCTACACCTTC	CASSSISVNSRGYTF	TRBV11-2	NA	TRBJ1-2	NA
TGTGCTAGTGGCAGGGACAGGGTAAGTGAGCCCCAGCATTTT	CASGRDRVSEPQHF	TRBV12-5	NA	TRBJ1-5	TRBD1
TGCGCCAGCGGAGACAGGGGGCACGAGCAGTACTTC	CASGDRGHEQYF	TRBV5-1	once	TRBJ2-7	TRBD1
TGTGCCAGCAGTGAAGGGGACAGCTCCTACGAGCAGTACTTC	CASSEGDSSYEQYF	TRBV6-1	NA	TRBJ2-7	TRBD1
TGCAGCGTTCTACACCCGACTGGCTCCTACGAGCAGTACTTC	CSVLHPTGSYEQYF	TRBV29-1	NA	TRBJ2-7	NA
TGTGCCAGCAGTGAAATGGCCCCCCACTACTACGAGCAGTACTTC	CASSEMAPHYYEQYF	TRBV6-1	NA	TRBJ2-7	NA
TGTGCCAGCAGCGGGGACTACACTTTAGGGGGTTCACCCCTCCACTTT	CASSGDYTLGGSPLHF	TRBV2	NA	TRBJ1-6	NA
TGTGCCAGCAGCTTAGGACAGGGGGCGCCTACCTTC	CASSLGQGAPTF	TRBV11-2	NA	TRBJ1-2	TRBD1
TGCGCCAGCAGTCCGAGCAATCAGCCCCAGCATTTT	CASSPSNQPQHF	TRBV10-2	NA	TRBJ1-5	NA
TGTGCCAGCAGCCAATGGGAGACGGGGATATATGAGCAGTTCTTC	CASSQWETGIYEQFF	TRBV14	NA	TRBJ2-1	NA
TGCGCCAGCAGCTCCGGGGGCACAGATACGCAGTATTTT	CASSSGGTDTQYF	TRBV5-1	NA	TRBJ2-3	NA
TGTGCCAGTAGTCCTTCCGGGCAGGGGGCTTATGAAAAACTGTTTTTT	CASSPSGQGAYEKLFF	TRBV19	NA	TRBJ1-4	TRBD1
TGTGCCAGCAGTCCCCTTCTAGGTTACAATGAGCAGTTCTTC	CASSPLLGYNEQFF	TRBV5-4	NA	TRBJ2-1	NA
TGTGCCAGAGCGGGTAGGGGCACTGAAGCTTTCTTT	CARAGRGTEAFF	TRBV2	NA	TRBJ1-1	NA
TGTGCCAGCAGCCTATCTCCTAATTCACCCCTCCACTTT	CASSLSPNSPLHF	TRBV3-1/TRBV3-2	few	TRBJ1-6	NA
TGTGCCAGCAGCGTAAGGGGGAATGGAAACACCATATATTTT	CASSVRGNGNTIYF	TRBV9	NA	TRBJ1-3	NA
TGTGCCTGGAGCAATAGGAGGGAGCATGAGTATTTT	CAWSNRREHEYF	TRBV30	NA	TRBJ2-3	NA
TGTGCCAGCAGCCTAACAGGGGGCAGGACAGATACGCAGTATTTT	CASSLTGGRTDTQYF	TRBV11-2	NA	TRBJ2-3	TRBD1
TGTGCCAGTATCCCCTCGATCGGGTCCTACAATGAGCAGTTCTTC	CASIPSIGSYNEQFF	TRBV19	NA	TRBJ2-1	NA
TGTGCCAGCAGCCTTAGGACAGACCTTAGCAATCAGCCCCAGCATTTT	CASSLRTDLSNQPQHF	TRBV7-2	once	TRBJ1-5	NA
TGCGCCAGCAGCTTGGCCGTCGGGGTCACCTACGAGCAGTACTTC	CASSLAVGVTYEQYF	TRBV5-1	NA	TRBJ2-7	NA
TGCGCCAGCAGCTTGGAAGAGGGCCCCCTCATTCAGTACTTC	CASSLEEGPLIQYF	TRBV5-1	NA	TRBJ2-4	NA
TGTGCCACCAGTGAGGGGACAGGCATTAACTATGGCTACACCTTC	CATSEGTGINYGYTF	TRBV24-1	NA	TRBJ1-2	TRBD1